This T cell receptor beta chain was sequenced in a study of radiotherapy plus CTLA-4 blockade in lung cancer. Looking at the study overall: For approximately 19% of patients, objective responses occurred, and around 34% had disease control. Study observations and caveats: Blood TCR clones of tumor origin expanded after radiotherapy plus ipilimumab. Best predicting response, reportedly, were early blood T cell clone dynamics, with interferon-beta.

TCRdb's table, derived via immunoSEQ multiplex PCR, lists solely in-frame clones and lacks some. This sample has roughly 66,000 clones, with about 85% found just once. The CDR3 consists of 15 residues. Unmatched junction bases numbered 10, after V lost 5 bases and J lost 5 bases. Germline V gene data show CDR1 as LNHNV and CDR2 as YYDKDF (reference sequence). Regarding this clone: Antigen specificity is unknown.

Source: peripheral blood, taken from a patient treated with radiotherapy plus ipilimumab. This receptor was taken from a human donor with non-small cell lung cancer who had a partial response to radiotherapy plus ipilimumab. The V call is TRBV15, the J call TRBJ2-7, with 9 bases lining up with TRBD1. CDR3 DNA: TGTGCCACCAGCTCACCGGGACAGGGTATCAACGAGCAGTACTTC. Translated, it gives CATSSPGQGINEQYF.